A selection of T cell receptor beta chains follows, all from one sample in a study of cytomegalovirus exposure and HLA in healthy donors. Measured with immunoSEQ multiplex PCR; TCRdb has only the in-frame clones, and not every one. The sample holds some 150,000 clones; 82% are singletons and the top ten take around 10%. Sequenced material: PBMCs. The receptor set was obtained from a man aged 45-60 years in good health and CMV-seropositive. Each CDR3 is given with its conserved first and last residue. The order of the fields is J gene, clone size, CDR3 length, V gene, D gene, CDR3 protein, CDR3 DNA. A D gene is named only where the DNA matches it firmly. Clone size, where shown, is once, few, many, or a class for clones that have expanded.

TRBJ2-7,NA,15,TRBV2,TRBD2,CASVTSGGASYEQYF,TGTGCCAGTGTAACTAGCGGGGGGGCCTCCTACGAGCAGTACTTC
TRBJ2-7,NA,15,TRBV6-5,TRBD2,CASSYSGTLGYEQYF,TGTGCCAGCAGTTACAGCGGGACCTTGGGCTACGAGCAGTACTTC
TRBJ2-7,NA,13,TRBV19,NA,CASSIAGAYEQYF,TGTGCCAGTAGTATAGCCGGGGCCTACGAGCAGTACTTC
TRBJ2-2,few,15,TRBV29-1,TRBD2,CSVYLAGGFSGELFF,TGCAGCGTGTACCTAGCGGGAGGGTTTAGCGGGGAGCTGTTTTTT
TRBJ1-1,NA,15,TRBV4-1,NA,CASSPQYRDAFQAFF,TGCGCCAGCAGCCCGCAATACAGGGATGCCTTTCAAGCTTTCTTT
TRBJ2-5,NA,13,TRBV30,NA,CAWSGPGGETQYF,TGTGCCTGGAGTGGGCCAGGTGGGGAGACCCAGTACTTC
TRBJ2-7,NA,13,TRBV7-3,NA,CASSDGLTYEQYF,TGTGCCAGCAGCGACGGACTAACCTACGAGCAGTACTTC
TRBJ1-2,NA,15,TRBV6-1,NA,CASRTTGRGAYGYTF,TGTGCCAGCAGGACCACAGGGAGAGGTGCCTATGGCTACACCTTC
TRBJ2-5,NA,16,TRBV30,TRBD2,CAWSAPVLAGQETQYF,TGTGCCTGGAGTGCCCCGGTTCTAGCGGGACAAGAGACCCAGTACTTC
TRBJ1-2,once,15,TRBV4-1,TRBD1,CASSPGQGVDYGYTF,TGCGCCAGCAGCCCGGGACAGGGGGTTGACTATGGCTACACCTTC
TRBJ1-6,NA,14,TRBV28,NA,CASSFFQNNSPLHF,TGTGCCAGCAGTTTTTTTCAGAATAATTCACCCCTCCACTTT
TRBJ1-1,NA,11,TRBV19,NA,CASSVWREAFF,TGTGCCAGTAGCGTGTGGCGGGAAGCTTTCTTT
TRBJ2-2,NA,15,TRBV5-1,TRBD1,CASSSGQTNIGELFF,TGCGCCAGCAGCTCGGGACAGACGAACATCGGGGAGCTGTTTTTT
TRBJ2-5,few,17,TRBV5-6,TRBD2,CASSLASAGGPWETQYF,TGTGCCAGCAGCTTGGCCTCAGCGGGAGGGCCCTGGGAGACCCAGTACTTC
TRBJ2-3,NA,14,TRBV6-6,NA,CASTEKGGTDTQYF,TGTGCCAGCACCGAGAAGGGAGGAACAGATACGCAGTATTTT
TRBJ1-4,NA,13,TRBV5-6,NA,CASSLGGLEKLFF,TGTGCCAGCAGCTTGGGAGGCCTAGAAAAACTGTTTTTT
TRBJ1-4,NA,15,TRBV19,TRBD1,CASSIGQGGNEKLFF,TGTGCCAGTAGTATCGGGCAGGGGGGAAATGAAAAACTGTTTTTT
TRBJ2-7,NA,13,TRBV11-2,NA,CASSRDWSYEQYF,TGTGCCAGCAGCCGGGACTGGTCCTACGAGCAGTACTTC
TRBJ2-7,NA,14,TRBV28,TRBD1,CASKGAGSYHEQYF,TGTGCCAGCAAGGGGGCAGGGAGTTACCACGAGCAGTACTTC
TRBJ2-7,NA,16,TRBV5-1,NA,CASSLGASFASYEQYF,TGCGCCAGCAGCTTGGGGGCTAGCTTCGCCTCCTACGAGCAGTACTTC
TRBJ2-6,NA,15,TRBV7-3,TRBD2,CASSLGGAGANVLTF,TGTGCCAGCAGCTTAGGGGGGGCTGGGGCCAACGTCCTGACTTTC
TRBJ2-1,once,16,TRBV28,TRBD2,CASRSAGTTPYNEQFF,TGTGCCAGCAGATCGGCCGGGACTACCCCTTACAATGAGCAGTTCTTC
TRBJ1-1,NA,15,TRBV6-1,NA,CASSEMAGAGTEAFF,TGTGCCAGCAGTGAAATGGCGGGGGCGGGGACTGAAGCTTTCTTT
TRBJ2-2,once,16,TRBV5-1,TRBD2,CASSLEPSGSTGELFF,TGCGCCAGCAGCTTGGAACCGAGCGGGAGTACCGGGGAGCTGTTTTTT
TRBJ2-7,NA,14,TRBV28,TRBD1,CASTLPGTEYEQYF,TGTGCCAGCACCCTACCTGGGACAGAATACGAGCAGTACTTC
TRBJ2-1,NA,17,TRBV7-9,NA,CASSLTVTTVQHNEQFF,TGTGCCAGCAGCTTAACCGTAACTACCGTCCAGCACAATGAGCAGTTCTTC
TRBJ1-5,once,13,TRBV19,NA,CASSPGHHQPQHF,TGTGCCAGTAGCCCCGGTCATCATCAGCCCCAGCATTTT
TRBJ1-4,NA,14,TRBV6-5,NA,CASSHDRNNEKLFF,TGTGCCAGCAGTCACGACAGAAACAATGAAAAACTGTTTTTT
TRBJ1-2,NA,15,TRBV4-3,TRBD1,CASSRLLGQNYGYTF,TGCGCCAGCAGCCGACTATTGGGACAGAACTATGGCTACACCTTC
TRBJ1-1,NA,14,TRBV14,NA,CASSTQGFSTEAFF,TGTGCCAGCAGCACGCAGGGGTTCAGCACTGAAGCTTTCTTT
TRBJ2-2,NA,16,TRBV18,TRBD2,CASSPLAGTNTGELFF,TGTGCCAGCTCACCCTTAGCGGGGACGAACACCGGGGAGCTGTTTTTT
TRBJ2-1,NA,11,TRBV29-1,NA,CSVDTGWEQFF,TGCAGCGTCGACACAGGGTGGGAGCAGTTCTTC
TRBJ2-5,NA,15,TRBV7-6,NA,CASSSTGGFQETQYF,TGTGCCAGCAGCTCAACTGGGGGCTTCCAAGAGACCCAGTACTTC
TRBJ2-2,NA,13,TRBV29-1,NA,CSVVVGATGELFF,TGCAGCGTTGTTGTGGGGGCCACCGGGGAGCTGTTTTTT
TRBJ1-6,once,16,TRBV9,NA,CASSVGPLRYNSPLHF,TGTGCCAGCAGCGTAGGGCCCTTACGATATAATTCACCCCTCCACTTT
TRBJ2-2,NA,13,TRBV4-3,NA,CASSQVGTGELFF,TGCGCCAGCAGCCAAGTCGGCACCGGGGAGCTGTTTTTT
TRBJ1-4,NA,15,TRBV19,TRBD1,CASRDRVATNEKLFF,TGTGCCAGCCGGGACAGGGTTGCAACTAATGAAAAACTGTTTTTT
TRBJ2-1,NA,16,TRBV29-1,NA,CSVSAAGKSSYNEQFF,TGCAGCGTGAGCGCTGCAGGGAAAAGCTCCTACAATGAGCAGTTCTTC
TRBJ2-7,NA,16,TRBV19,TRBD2,CASSGGLAGGLNEQYF,TGTGCCAGTAGCGGGGGACTAGCGGGAGGGCTGAACGAGCAGTACTTC
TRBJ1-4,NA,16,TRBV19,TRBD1,CASSWRVTGAKEKLFF,TGTGCCAGTAGTTGGAGGGTCACAGGGGCCAAGGAAAAACTGTTTTTT
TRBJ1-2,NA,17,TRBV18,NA,CASSPQQGGRINYGYTF,TGTGCCAGCTCACCCCAACAGGGAGGGAGGATCAACTATGGCTACACCTTC
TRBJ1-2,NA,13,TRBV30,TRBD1,CASTGATNYGYTF,TGTGCCTCTACAGGGGCAACGAACTATGGCTACACCTTC
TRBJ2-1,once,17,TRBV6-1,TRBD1,CASSDDRGGRSYNEQFF,TGTGCCAGCAGTGACGACAGGGGAGGACGCTCCTACAATGAGCAGTTCTTC
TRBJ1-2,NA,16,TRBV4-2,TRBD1,CASSQDGDRVLGGYTF,TGTGCCAGCAGCCAAGATGGGGACAGGGTCTTAGGGGGCTACACCTTC
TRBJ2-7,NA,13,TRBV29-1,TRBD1,CSVVRTGDYEQYF,TGCAGCGTTGTCAGGACAGGGGACTACGAGCAGTACTTC
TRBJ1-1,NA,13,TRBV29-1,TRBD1,CSVRTGGNTEAFF,TGCAGCGTCCGGACAGGGGGTAACACTGAAGCTTTCTTT
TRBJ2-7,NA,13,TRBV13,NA,CASSLAGAHEQYF,TGTGCCAGCAGCTTAGCTGGGGCCCACGAGCAGTACTTC
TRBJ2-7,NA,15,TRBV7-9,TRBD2,CASSLSGGNSYEQYF,TGTGCCAGCAGCTTAAGCGGGGGGAACTCCTACGAGCAGTACTTC
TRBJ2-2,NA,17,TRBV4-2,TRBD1,CASSQGGQGASTGELFF,TGTGCCAGCAGCCAAGGCGGACAGGGGGCATCCACCGGGGAGCTGTTTTTT
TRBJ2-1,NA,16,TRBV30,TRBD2,CAWSLLAGDLHNEQFF,TGTGCCTGGAGCCTTCTAGCGGGGGACTTGCACAATGAGCAGTTCTTC
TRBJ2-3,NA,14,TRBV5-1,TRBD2,CASGKAGDADTQYF,TGCGCCAGCGGCAAGGCGGGAGACGCAGATACGCAGTATTTT
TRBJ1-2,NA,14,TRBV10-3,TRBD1,CAISPGQGNYGYTF,TGTGCCATCAGCCCGGGACAGGGGAACTATGGCTACACCTTC
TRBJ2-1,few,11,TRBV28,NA,CASSSYNEQFF,TGTGCCAGCAGTTCATACAATGAGCAGTTCTTC
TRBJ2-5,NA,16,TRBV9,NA,CASSAHSVRDGETQYF,TGTGCCAGCAGCGCCCACAGCGTCCGGGATGGAGAGACCCAGTACTTC
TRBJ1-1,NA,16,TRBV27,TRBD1,CASSFRDRGLNTEAFF,TGTGCCAGCAGTTTCCGGGACAGAGGTCTGAACACTGAAGCTTTCTTT